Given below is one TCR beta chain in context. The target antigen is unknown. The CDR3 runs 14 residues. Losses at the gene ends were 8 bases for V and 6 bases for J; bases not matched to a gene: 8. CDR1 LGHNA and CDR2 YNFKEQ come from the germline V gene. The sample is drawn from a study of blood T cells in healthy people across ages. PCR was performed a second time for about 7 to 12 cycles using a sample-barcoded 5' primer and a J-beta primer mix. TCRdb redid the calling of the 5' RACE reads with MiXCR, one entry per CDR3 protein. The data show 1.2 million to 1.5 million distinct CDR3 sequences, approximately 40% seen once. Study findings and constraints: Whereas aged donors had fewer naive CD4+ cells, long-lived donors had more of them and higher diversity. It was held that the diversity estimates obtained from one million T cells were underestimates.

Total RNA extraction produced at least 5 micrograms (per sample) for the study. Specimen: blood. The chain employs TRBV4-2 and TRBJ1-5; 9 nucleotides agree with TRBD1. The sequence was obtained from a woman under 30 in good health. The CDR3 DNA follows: TGTGCCAGCGGGTGGACAGGGGCGGGTCAGCCCCAGCATTTT. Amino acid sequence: CASGWTGAGQPQHF.